This T cell receptor (beta chain) came from a study of response to subunit inactivated influenza vaccine. This clonotype was seen more than once but under ten times. The target antigen is unknown. Using its own MiXCR run on the RT-PCR reads, TCRdb lists one record per CDR3 protein. The sample consists of around 520,000 distinct CDR3 sequences, around 25% of them appearing once. Study-wide findings and caveats: Authors suggested seasonal influenza vaccinations each recruit few new T cells.

Sample: CD4+ T cells sorted from PBMCs, taken about 5 days after vaccination. This receptor was obtained from a man aged 50 to 59 who received an inactivated influenza vaccine.

The chain's CDR3 is CASSFGQRNTEAFF. The CDR3, as DNA: TGTGCCAGCAGTTTTGGACAGCGGAACACTGAAGCTTTCTTT. The chain is built from TRBV12-3 or TRBV12-4 and TRBJ1-1; D may be TRBD1 (6 bases). Trimming took 3 bases from V and 1 from J, leaving 9 bases between them. CDR3 length: 14 amino acids.